The clone carrying this T cell receptor beta chain was seen repeatedly, ten times or more. The antigen remains unidentified. This specimen includes other DNA sequences encoding the same CDR3. No treatment had been given to any patient before thyroid surgery. This sample was included in a study of metastatic and nonmetastatic thyroid tumors. In the study overall: Malignant and benign thyroid patients had repertoires compared in peripheral blood and tumor or nodule tissue.

Study-wide findings and caveats: Across blood and tumor, TCR beta diversity in malignant thyroid tumors was reportedly significantly higher than in benign nodules.

In the original workflow: Variation in CDR3 across clinicopathological groups served as the basis for constructing a distant-metastasis classifier in papillary thyroid cancer. TCRdb re-processed the PCR reads through MiXCR. TCRdb's processing, not the authors', yielded these V and J calls. The data hold about 32,000 clones, with roughly 6.8% observed a single time. V was pared by 7 bases and J by 5 bases, with 7 bases of the junction left unmatched. The CDR3 covers 13 residues. The sequence was collected from a female donor with papillary thyroid cancer or a benign thyroid nodule (not recorded which). Some clones in this sample may be carry-over from other donors' samples. Sequenced: blood. This sequence joins TRBV12-3 or TRBV12-4 and TRBJ1-1; 7 nucleotides line up with TRBD1. DNA for the CDR3: TGTGCCAGCAAAAACCAGGGGGGGACTGAAGCTTTCTTT. Translated: CASKNQGGTEAFF.